A single sample gave rise to the 4 T cell receptor beta chains below, sequenced in a study of OX40 agonist ivuxolimab in advanced cancers. Produced via immunoSEQ multiplex PCR; TCRdb's table is partial and in-frame only. The table has approximately 65,000 clones, roughly 90% seen once; the top ten hold 0.62%. This specimen consisted of CD4+ or CD8+ T cells sorted from blood, obtained in a trial of the OX40 agonist ivuxolimab. The receptor set was obtained from an adult with an advanced solid tumor such as melanoma, head and neck, liver or kidney cancer.

This chain uses TRBV29-1 with TRBJ2-3; D perhaps matches TRBD1 (6 bases). The germline CDR1 and CDR2 sequences are SQVTM and ANQGSEA. The CDR3 runs to 14 residues. Trimming took off 7 bases at V and 6 bases at J, with 20 bases between the two ends. This CDR3 is CSASRAQGIDTQYF. The CDR3 nucleotides read TGCAGCGCATCACGGGCTCAGGGGATTGATACGCAGTATTTT.

The chain is built from TRBV6-5 and TRBJ2-5; D call uncertain. This CDR3 has 13 residues. Trimming pared 6 bases from V and 1 base from J, leaving 9 bases between. Germline V gene sequence: CDR1 MNHEY, CDR2 SVGAGI. The CDR3 DNA follows: TGTGCCAGCAGGAAAGTTGTCCAAGAGACCCAGTACTTC. Its protein product is CASRKVVQETQYF.

This chain links TRBV7-3 with TRBJ2-1; D is uncertain. The CDR3 sequence is 13 residues long. The germline V and J ends were trimmed by 2 bases and 6 bases, with 8 bases remaining between them. The germline V gene has CDR1 SGHTA and CDR2 FQGTGA. Written as DNA, the CDR3 is TGTGCCAGCAGCTTAGACGGGTTCAATGAGCAGTTCTTC. Its protein product is CASSLDGFNEQFF.

This chain joins TRBV19 and TRBJ1-2; D ambiguous. CDR1 LNHDA and CDR2 SQIVND come from the germline V gene (reference sequence). The ends were cut back, 6 bases at V and 4 bases at J, with 15 bases in the middle. The CDR3 runs to 14 residues. The DNA for the CDR3 is TGTGCCAGTAGCGCCGGGAAGGTCGGCTATGGCTACACCTTC. It is translated as CASSAGKVGYGYTF.